What follows are 7 T cell receptor beta chains derived from one specimen sequenced in a study of control samples from healthy donors and cancer patients (dated by TCRdb to 2018 to 2021). The library was prepared using the immunoSEQ multiplex PCR assay. TCRdb provides this immuneACCESS table in a form limited to in-frame rearrangements. Some clones are lacking; in checked studies, under half of them reflect an unresolved V gene, and why the rest are absent is not known. This sample holds some 120,000 clones; approximately 92% were observed only once. The top ten constitute 2% to 2.5% of the sample. The specimen was blood. The receptors derive from a young man in good health.

This chain links TRBV3-1 (or the pseudogene TRBV3-2) with TRBJ2-5, with 16 bases identical to TRBD2. CDR3 size: 17 residues. Germline V gives CDR1 LGHDT, CDR2 YNNKEL (reference sequence). J lost 5 bases, V lost 4 bases, and 7 bases had no gene match. The CDR3 DNA reads as TGTGCCAGCAGCCCCATCCCGGGACTAGCGGGAGGGGAGACCCAGTACTTC. Translating it yields CASSPIPGLAGGETQYF.

The chain combines TRBV3-1 (or the pseudogene TRBV3-2) with TRBJ2-1; 12 bases align to TRBD2. The trim removed 3 bases at V and 6 bases at J, leaving 3 bases unmatched. The CDR3 runs to 15 residues. Germline V CDR1 and CDR2: LGHDT, YNNKEL (reference sequence). This chain's CDR3 is CASSQASGRANEQFF. CDR3 in DNA: TGTGCCAGCAGCCAGGCTAGCGGGAGGGCCAATGAGCAGTTCTTC.

The CDR3 sequence is CASSPDPPRSNQPQHF. Written as DNA, the CDR3 is TGTGCCAGTAGTCCGGACCCCCCGAGAAGCAATCAGCCCCAGCATTTT. The rearrangement links TRBV19 to TRBJ1-5, with D unresolved. The V gene lost 5 bases and the J gene lost 1 base, with 15 bases spanning the gap. CDR3 length equals 16 residues. Germline values: CDR1 LNHDA, CDR2 SQIVND (reference sequence).

The chain employs TRBV15 and TRBJ2-1, with unresolved D. This CDR3 has 14 amino acids. Germline assignment: CDR1 LNHNV and CDR2 YYDKDF (reference sequence). Trimming left V 2 bases short and J 0 bases short, with 5 bases between. The CDR3 nucleotides read TGTGCCACCAGCAGACCGGGCTCCTACAATGAGCAGTTCTTC. Amino acids: CATSRPGSYNEQFF.

The gene calls are TRBV28 and TRBJ2-7, with 8 bases aligning to TRBD1. CDR1 MDHEN and CDR2 SYDVKM come from the germline V gene. The V gene end was trimmed by 5 bases and the J gene end by 0 bases; junction bases not matched to a gene: 9. The CDR3 extends over 16 amino acids. CDR3 sequence (DNA): TGTGCCAGCAGTCGTCTGGACAGGGTCGTCTCCTACGAGCAGTACTTC. Translation gives CASSRLDRVVSYEQYF.

This chain joins TRBV29-1 and TRBJ1-1; D unresolved. The CDR3 runs to 11 residues. V lost 6 bases to trimming and J lost 6 bases, with 11 bases between them. The germline CDR1 and CDR2 sequences are SQVTM and ANQGSEA. The CDR3 spells CSVEQTAEAFF. The CDR3 DNA reads as TGCAGCGTGGAGCAAACAGCTGAAGCTTTCTTT. Based on the CDR3 plus reference TRBV29-1 and TRBJ1-1, the full variable domain is SAVISQKPSRDICQRGTSLTIQCQVDSQVTMMFWYRQQPGQSLTLIATANQGSEATYESGFVIDKFPISRPNLTFSTLTVSNMSPEDSSIYLCSVEQTAEAFFGQGTRLTVV.

This chain links TRBV6-5 with TRBJ2-7; D gene ambiguous. This CDR3 is built from 13 residues. Germline values: CDR1 MNHEY, CDR2 SVGAGI. V was shortened by 0 bases and J by 6 bases, with 9 bases between the two germline ends. The CDR3 here is CASSYSNYIEQYV. The CDR3 DNA follows: TGTGCCAGCAGTTACTCAAACTACATCGAGCAGTACGTC.